This T cell receptor beta chain was retrieved from a study of radiotherapy plus CTLA-4 blockade in lung cancer. Study conclusions and caveats: Subsequent to radiotherapy plus ipilimumab, tumor-derived TCR clones underwent expansion in blood.

Of note for this clone: Its antigen remains unknown.

Germline V CDR1 and CDR2: SGHVS, FQNEAQ. The CDR3 consists of 18 residues. The V end lost 1 base, the J end lost 1 base, and 14 bases lay between the germline ends. Sequencing used immunoSEQ multiplex PCR; TCRdb keeps in-frame clones, though not all of them. The sample records over 15,000 clones, roughly 88% being singletons. The chain links TRBV7-8 to TRBJ2-6; D possibly corresponds to TRBD1 (6 bases). The clonotype comes from a human donor with non-small cell lung cancer whose response to radiotherapy plus ipilimumab could not be evaluated. Source: peripheral blood, taken from a patient treated with radiotherapy plus ipilimumab. For the CDR3, the DNA is TGTGCCAGCAGCTTAGGGGGCAGGGGAAGGTCTGGGGCCAACGTCCTGACTTTC. This encodes CASSLGGRGRSGANVLTF.